This T cell receptor (beta chain) was obtained from a study of CD8 T cells in Susac syndrome. Study results and limitations: It was acknowledged in the study that the number of individuals who were included in its TCR sequencing and HLA analysis was relatively small.

Multiple sclerosis controls were treatment-naive patients with stable or active relapsing-remitting disease. Trimming stripped 5 bases from V and 9 bases from J, with 12 bases between. Germline V gene lookup returns CDR1 SGHTA and CDR2 FQGNSA. The length of the CDR3 is 12 residues. This clonotype was recorded only once. Its antigen is still unknown. RNA, at about 0.45 to 1 ug, was reverse transcribed with random hexamers. An immunoSEQ multiplex PCR generated amplified TCR beta CDR3 products spanning 54 Vbeta and 13 Jbeta. MiXCR, run by TCRdb on the immunoSEQ multiplex PCR reads, gives a single entry per CDR3 protein. The data hold around 150,000 distinct CDR3 sequences, with around 94% observed a single time.

This TCR was recovered from a human donor with multiple sclerosis. V gene TRBV7-2 combines with J gene TRBJ2-3; no firm D call. Source material: CD4+ T cells from PBMCs. CDR3: CASSTWTLTQYF. The CDR3 nucleotides are TGTGCCAGCAGCACCTGGACCTTAACGCAGTATTTT.